The 9 T cell receptor beta chains presented below share a single source sample, sequenced in a study of OX40 agonist ivuxolimab in advanced cancers. Produced via immunoSEQ multiplex PCR; TCRdb's table is partial and in-frame only. The table shows about 80,000 clones, with about nine tenths occurring only once. The sample here was CD4+ or CD8+ T cells sorted from blood, taken in a trial of the OX40 agonist ivuxolimab. All receptors come from an adult with an advanced solid tumor such as melanoma, head and neck, liver or kidney cancer.

V usage is TRBV9 and J usage is TRBJ2-3; 10 bases are a match to TRBD2. CDR3 length: 16 residues. J lost 6 bases, V lost 0 bases, and 7 bases had no gene match. Germline CDR1 reads SGDLS; CDR2 reads YYNGEE. Here the CDR3 reads CASSVALAGRGDTQYF. The CDR3 DNA follows: TGTGCCAGCAGCGTAGCACTAGCGGGGAGGGGTGATACGCAGTATTTT. Full variable domain (missing parts from reference TRBV9 and TRBJ2-3): DSGVTQTPKHLITATGQRVTLRCSPRSGDLSVYWYQQSLDQGLQFLIQYYNGEERAKGNILERFSAQQFPDLHSELNLSSLELGDSALYFCASSVALAGRGDTQYFGPGTRLTVL.

The table lists this clone with a count of one. The genes are TRBV5-4 and TRBJ2-1; D is possibly TRBD1 (6 bases). V lost 4 bases, J lost 4 bases, and 12 bases lay in between. The CDR3 length is 14 residues. CDR1 is SGHNT, CDR2 YYREEE, per germline (reference sequence). The CDR3 here is CASSPGVSYNEQFF. CDR3 bases: TGTGCCAGCAGCCCAGGGGTGTCTTACAATGAGCAGTTCTTC.

V gene TRBV11-2 combines with J gene TRBJ2-2, with 7 bases matching TRBD1. The V segment lost 1 base and the J segment 13 bases; nucleotides outside the gene matches: 3. Germline V gene data show CDR1 as SGHAT and CDR2 as FQNNGV. This CDR3 has 12 amino acids. The chain's CDR3 is CASSLGDSGLFF. For the CDR3, the DNA is TGTGCCAGCAGCTTAGGGGACAGTGGGCTGTTTTTT.

The chain employs TRBV11-3 and TRBJ1-5; possibly TRBD1 for D (5 bases). The CDR3 has 17 amino acids. V was clipped by 1 base and J by 0 bases, with 13 bases between them. The germline V gene encodes CDR1 SGHNT and CDR2 YENEEA. This CDR3 reads CASSLGGSESSNQPQHF. CDR3 in DNA: TGTGCCAGCAGCTTAGGGGGCAGCGAAAGTAGCAATCAGCCCCAGCATTTT.

This clone was detected only once. V gene TRBV7-2 combines with J gene TRBJ2-7, with D perhaps TRBD2 (6 bases). Per germline, CDR1 SGHTA and CDR2 FQGNSA. The CDR3 is 15 residues long. V gave up 5 bases and J gave up 7 bases, with 21 bases separating them. The CDR3 region has the DNA TGTGCCAGCAGCACCCGGGACTCCCTTTTCGGAGAGCAGTACTTC. Translated, it gives CASSTRDSLFGEQYF.

V usage is TRBV5-4 and J usage is TRBJ2-5; perhaps D is TRBD1 or TRBD2 (5 bases each). V was pared by 3 bases and J by 5 bases, with 20 bases between. The CDR3 is made up of 16 amino acids. Germline V lookup: CDR1 SGHNT, CDR2 YYREEE (reference sequence). The CDR3 nucleotides are TGTGCCAGCAGCTATTACCCGGTGGTGGGGGTTGAGACCCAGTACTTC. Its translation: CASSYYPVVGVETQYF.

The chain is built from TRBV4-3 and TRBJ1-1; maybe TRBD1 (5 bases). Trimming shortened V by 0 bases and J by 4 bases, and 9 bases separated the two germline ends. There are 14 residues in the CDR3. Germline-derived CDR1 and CDR2 are LGHNA and YSLEER. CDR3 region: CASSQEGAATEAFF. The DNA for the CDR3 is TGCGCCAGCAGCCAAGAAGGGGCAGCCACTGAAGCTTTCTTT.

V usage is TRBV27 and J usage is TRBJ2-1, with 9 bases aligning to TRBD2. CDR1 and CDR2 from the germline V gene are MNHEY and SMNVEV (reference sequence). The CDR3 consists of 16 residues. V lost 4 bases, J lost 0 bases, and 4 bases stayed unmatched. The CDR3 DNA follows: TGTGCCAGCAGTTCGCTAGCGGGGAGCTCCTACAATGAGCAGTTCTTC. Translating it yields CASSSLAGSSYNEQFF.

V is TRBV12-5 and J is TRBJ1-2; D may be TRBD1 (5 bases). CDR1 is LGHNT and CDR2 is FRNRAP in the germline V gene. The CDR3 sequence is 14 residues long. The V end was cut by 0 bases, the J end by 3 bases, with 8 bases between. The CDR3 bases are TGTGCTAGTGGTTTGGTAGCGACAGACTATGGCTACACCTTC. It encodes CASGLVATDYGYTF.